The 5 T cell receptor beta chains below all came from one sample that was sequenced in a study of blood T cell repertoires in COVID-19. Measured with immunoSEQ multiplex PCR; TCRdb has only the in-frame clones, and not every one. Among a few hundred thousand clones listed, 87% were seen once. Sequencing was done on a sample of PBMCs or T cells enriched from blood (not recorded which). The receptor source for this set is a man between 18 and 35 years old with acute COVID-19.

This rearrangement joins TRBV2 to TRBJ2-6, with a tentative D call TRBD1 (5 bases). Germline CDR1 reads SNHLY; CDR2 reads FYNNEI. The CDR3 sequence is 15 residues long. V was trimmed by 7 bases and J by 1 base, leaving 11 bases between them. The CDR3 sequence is CASKAGQSGANVLTF. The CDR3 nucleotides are TGTGCCAGCAAGGCAGGGCAATCTGGGGCCAACGTCCTGACTTTC.

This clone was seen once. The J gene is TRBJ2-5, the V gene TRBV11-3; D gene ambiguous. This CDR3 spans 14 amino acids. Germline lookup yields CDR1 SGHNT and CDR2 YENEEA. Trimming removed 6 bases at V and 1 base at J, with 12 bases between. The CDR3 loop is CASRSSNIQETQYF. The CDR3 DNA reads TGTGCCAGCAGGTCTTCTAATATCCAAGAGACCCAGTACTTC.

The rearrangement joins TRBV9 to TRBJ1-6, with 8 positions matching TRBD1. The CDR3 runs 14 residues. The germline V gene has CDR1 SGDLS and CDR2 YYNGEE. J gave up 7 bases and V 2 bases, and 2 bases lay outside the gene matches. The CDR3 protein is CASSVRGQNSPLHF. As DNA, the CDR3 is TGTGCCAGCAGCGTCAGGGGGCAAAATTCACCCCTCCACTTT.

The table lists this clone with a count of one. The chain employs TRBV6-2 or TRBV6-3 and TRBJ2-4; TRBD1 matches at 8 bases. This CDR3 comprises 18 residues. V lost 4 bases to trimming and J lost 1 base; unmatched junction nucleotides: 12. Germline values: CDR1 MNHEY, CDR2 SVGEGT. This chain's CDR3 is CASSWNPGGWGAKNIQYF. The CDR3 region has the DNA TGTGCCAGCAGTTGGAACCCAGGGGGCTGGGGGGCCAAAAACATTCAGTACTTC.

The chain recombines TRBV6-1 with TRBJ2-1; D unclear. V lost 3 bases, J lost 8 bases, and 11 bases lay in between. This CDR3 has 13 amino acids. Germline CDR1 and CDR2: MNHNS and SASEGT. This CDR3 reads CASSEKNLDEQFF. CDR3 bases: TGTGCCAGCAGTGAGAAAAACTTGGATGAGCAGTTCTTC.